Given below is one TCR beta chain in context. Its antigen is undetermined. This record belongs to a study of T cell responses to AZD1222 COVID-19 vaccine. The study, taken as a whole, reports: Only 5 or 6 people who got AZD1222 tested seropositive at baseline.

This CDR3 spans 12 amino acids. V was shortened by 3 bases and J by 6 bases, with 8 bases between the two germline ends. The germline V gene has CDR1 LGHDT and CDR2 YNNKEL (reference sequence). The table came from immunoSEQ multiplex PCR; TCRdb's copy has only in-frame clones and leaves some out. The sample contains about 79,000 clones, about 84% of which appear only once. V is TRBV3-1 (or the pseudogene TRBV3-2) and J is TRBJ1-2; no reliable D call. The TCR originated in an adult in good health. The specimen comprised peripheral blood, sampled on day 0 of AZD1222 vaccination. The CDR3 region has the DNA TGTGCCAGCAGCCATCGGCGCGATGGCTACACCTTC. Protein product: CASSHRRDGYTF.